This T cell receptor beta chain comes out of a study of cytomegalovirus exposure and HLA in healthy donors. The germline gives CDR1 SGHTA, CDR2 FQGNSA. The V gene lost 2 bases and the J gene lost 5 bases, with 15 bases spanning the gap. The CDR3 runs to 15 residues. PCR employed 60 Vbeta and 13 Jbeta primers. Sequenced by immunoSEQ multiplex PCR; TCRdb stores in-frame clones only, minus some. Among about 200,000 clones listed, approximately 78% were seen once. The gene calls are TRBV7-2 and TRBJ2-5, with D perhaps TRBD2 (7 bases). This TCR was sampled from a woman aged 35 to 49 in good health and CMV-seronegative. The sample was PBMCs. CDR3 in amino acids: CASSLLGRGGETQYF. The DNA of the CDR3 is TGTGCCAGCAGCTTATTAGGCAGGGGAGGGGAGACCCAGTACTTC.